This is a list of T cell receptor beta chains from one sample in a study of T cell repertoires in cytomegalovirus infection. A single record per CDR3 protein comes from TCRdb applying MiXCR to the reads. This sample has some 800,000 distinct CDR3 sequences, with roughly 28% found just once. Antigen specificity for these receptors is unknown. Sequenced here: cultured CD8+ T cells from PBMCs, sampled from culture after CMV antigen stimulation. The receptors were sampled from a human donor in good health (CMV status not recorded). Some clones in this sample may be carry-over from other donors' samples. The CDR3 runs from the conserved cysteine through the conserved F or W. Fields, in order: CDR3 DNA, CDR3 protein, D gene, V gene, J gene, clone size. The D gene is left open where the match is weak. Not all rows give a size; the values are once, few, many and, for expanded clones, a class.

TGTGCCAGCAGTCCCGAGCTAGTCACAGGATCTAATCAGCCCCAGCATTTT,CASSPELVTGSNQPQHF,NA,TRBV12-3/TRBV12-4,TRBJ1-5,NA
TGTGCCAGCTGCCCTACCCCCCTCGATCTGTACTTC,CASCPTPLDLYF,NA,TRBV12-3/TRBV12-4,TRBJ2-7,NA
TGTGCCAGCAGTTTTACGGACAGGGACACTGAAGCTTTCTTT,CASSFTDRDTEAFF,TRBD1,TRBV6-5,TRBJ1-1,NA
TGTGCCAGCAGGGAGACCTCCGGACCCCAGCCTACCACCGGGGAGCTGTTTTTT,CASRETSGPQPTTGELFF,NA,TRBV6-6,TRBJ2-2,few
TGTGCCAGCAGCTTAGGCCTAAAGGGGCTCGAAGCTTTCTTT,CASSLGLKGLEAFF,NA,TRBV13,TRBJ1-1,few
TGTGCCAGTAGGGACCGGGACATTAGCAATCAGCCCCAGCATTTT,CASRDRDISNQPQHF,NA,TRBV19,TRBJ1-5,NA
TGTGCCAGCTCACCAGTGCAGACAGGGGCTGGTACAGATACGCAGTATTTT,CASSPVQTGAGTDTQYF,TRBD1,TRBV18,TRBJ2-3,NA
TGTGCCAGTAGTATCTCGGACATTCCCCTGAATGAGCAGTTCTTC,CASSISDIPLNEQFF,NA,TRBV19,TRBJ2-1,few
TGTGCCAGCAGCCAAGATTCCGCCAGGAGCTCCTACGAGCAGTACTTC,CASSQDSARSSYEQYF,NA,TRBV14,TRBJ2-7,NA
TGTGCCAGCAGCCCAGGACCAGGGGTCGGAGAAAAACTGTTTTTT,CASSPGPGVGEKLFF,NA,TRBV28,TRBJ1-4,NA
TGTGCCAGCAGCTTACGGGGTGGACTAGACCGAGAGACCCAGTACTTC,CASSLRGGLDRETQYF,TRBD2,TRBV7-2,TRBJ2-5,few
TGTGCCAGCAGTCTCGGTGGGACTGATGCTTTCTTT,CASSLGGTDAFF,NA,TRBV6-5,TRBJ1-1,NA
TGTGCCAGTAGTATTTCGGGCGACTTTGGCGGCTACACCTTC,CASSISGDFGGYTF,NA,TRBV19,TRBJ1-2,NA
TGTGCCAGCCACCTAGGACTGTCCAGGGAGCATGGCTACACCTTC,CASHLGLSREHGYTF,NA,TRBV7-6,TRBJ1-2,few
TGCGCCAGCAGCTTCCTCGGGGACAGTAATGAAAAACTGTTTTTT,CASSFLGDSNEKLFF,TRBD1,TRBV5-1,TRBJ1-4,NA
TGTGCCAGCAGCTTAATCGGAGAAACCTACGAGCAGTACTTC,CASSLIGETYEQYF,NA,TRBV7-6,TRBJ2-7,many
TGTGCCAGCAGCTCAGGGACGGTAGGTAGGAATGAGCAGTTCTTC,CASSSGTVGRNEQFF,NA,TRBV7-2,TRBJ2-1,many
TGCGCCAGCAGCCAGGGAGTATGGGATACGCAGTATTTT,CASSQGVWDTQYF,NA,TRBV4-1,TRBJ2-3,NA
TGTGCCAGCAGCCCCGCGGGACCTCAGCCCCAGCATTTT,CASSPAGPQPQHF,NA,TRBV7-9,TRBJ1-5,NA
TGCAGTGCTAGAGTGGACAGGGGGTTGACTGAAGCTTTCTTT,CSARVDRGLTEAFF,TRBD1,TRBV20-1,TRBJ1-1,NA
TGTGCCAGCAGCCAAGCGGGACAGGGGGCGGTTCAGCCCCAGCATTTT,CASSQAGQGAVQPQHF,TRBD1,TRBV14,TRBJ1-5,few
TGTGCCAGCAGCCCCGGCTTCTCTGGGGCCAACTTCCTGACTTTC,CASSPGFSGANFLTF,NA,TRBV11-2,TRBJ2-6,NA
TGTGCCACAACAGACAGCACAGATACGCAGTATTTT,CATTDSTDTQYF,NA,TRBV10-3,TRBJ2-3,NA
TGTGCCAGCAGTTTTGGACTTGTCAATCAGCCCCAGCATTTT,CASSFGLVNQPQHF,NA,TRBV12-3/TRBV12-4,TRBJ1-5,NA
TGTGCCAGCAGCGATAGGGAAAACATTCAGTACTTC,CASSDRENIQYF,NA,TRBV3-1,TRBJ2-4,few
TGTGCCAGCAGTTATGAGAATATCCATGAGCAGTTCTTC,CASSYENIHEQFF,NA,TRBV6-9,TRBJ2-1,NA
TGTGCCAGCAGCGTAGAAGGGGTCAGCTCGGAGACCCAGTACTTC,CASSVEGVSSETQYF,NA,TRBV9,TRBJ2-5,NA
TGTGCCAGCAGCTCCTTAGCGGGGGGGCCCAATGAGCAGTTCTTC,CASSSLAGGPNEQFF,TRBD2,TRBV7-2,TRBJ2-1,NA
TGTGCCAGCAGCCCCTGGGGCGCGGGGGACTCCTACAATGAGCAGTTCTTC,CASSPWGAGDSYNEQFF,TRBD2,TRBV7-8,TRBJ2-1,many
TGTGCCAGCAGTGACTCGGCTAGCGGGGGGGCAGAGACCCAGTACTTC,CASSDSASGGAETQYF,TRBD2,TRBV6-4,TRBJ2-5,many
TGTGCCAGTAGTATGCTTGGGGTAGATACGCAGTATTTT,CASSMLGVDTQYF,NA,TRBV19,TRBJ2-3,NA
TGTGCCAGCAGCTTAGAGGACGGAAACTATGGCTACACCTTC,CASSLEDGNYGYTF,NA,TRBV7-6,TRBJ1-2,many
TGTGCCAGCAGCCCCCCCGGGGGCTCGATGAACACTGAAGCTTTCTTT,CASSPPGGSMNTEAFF,NA,TRBV7-9,TRBJ1-1,few
TGTGCCAGCAGAGACAGGGGCCTGAACACTGAAGCTTTCTTT,CASRDRGLNTEAFF,TRBD1,TRBV12-3/TRBV12-4,TRBJ1-1,many
TGTGCCAGCAGCTTATACGGCAGGACTAGCACAGATACGCAGTATTTT,CASSLYGRTSTDTQYF,NA,TRBV7-9,TRBJ2-3,few
TGCGCCAGCAGCCAAACAGGGTTGGGTACCTCTGGAAACACCATATATTTT,CASSQTGLGTSGNTIYF,NA,TRBV4-3,TRBJ1-3,NA
TGTGCCAGCAGCCCTGCCAACCAGGGTTCCTACAATGAGCAGTTCTTC,CASSPANQGSYNEQFF,NA,TRBV7-6,TRBJ2-1,few
TGTGCCACCAGTGCCCGGACTGAGTACAATGAGCAGTTCTTC,CATSARTEYNEQFF,NA,TRBV24-1,TRBJ2-1,NA
TGTGCCACCAGCAGAGTGGGGGTTGGGGATACGCAGTATTTT,CATSRVGVGDTQYF,NA,TRBV15,TRBJ2-3,NA
TGTGCCAGCAGTTACTATCGGACAGGGTTCTTGTTAAATGAGCAGTTCTTC,CASSYYRTGFLLNEQFF,TRBD1,TRBV6-5,TRBJ2-1,NA
TGTGCCAGCAGCATGACGATAAACACCGGGGAGCTGTTTTTT,CASSMTINTGELFF,NA,TRBV27,TRBJ2-2,few
TGTGCCAGCAGCTTCCTGTTGACAGCGGGGGCACTCTACAATGAGCAGTTCTTC,CASSFLLTAGALYNEQFF,TRBD2,TRBV7-2,TRBJ2-1,many
TGTGCCAGCAGCTTAGTGGTGACAGATGGCTACACCTTC,CASSLVVTDGYTF,NA,TRBV7-2,TRBJ1-2,many
TGTGCCAGCAGTTTAGTGGGGAGGGGGGATCAGCCCCAGCATTTT,CASSLVGRGDQPQHF,NA,TRBV27,TRBJ1-5,few
TGTGCCACCCGCGAGAGCTATGGCTACACCTTC,CATRESYGYTF,NA,TRBV10-3,TRBJ1-2,few
TGTGCCAGCAGTTACTCGATAAGCGCCGGGGAGCTGTTTTTT,CASSYSISAGELFF,NA,TRBV6-5,TRBJ2-2,NA
TGTGCCAGCAGCTTGCCAGGACAGAATCTAGTCACCGAAGCTTTCTTT,CASSLPGQNLVTEAFF,NA,TRBV5-4,TRBJ1-1,once
TGTGCCATCAGTGGGCTTCGGACAGGGGGGCATAATTCACCCCTCCACTTT,CAISGLRTGGHNSPLHF,TRBD1,TRBV10-3,TRBJ1-6,NA
TGTGCCAGCAGAGAAGGGGGGAAATCGGGTCCATTGGTGAACACTGAAGCTTTCTTT,CASREGGKSGPLVNTEAFF,NA,TRBV7-6,TRBJ1-1,NA
TGTGCCAGCAGGACTTTCGGACAGGGGGGATACTACGAGCAGTACTTC,CASRTFGQGGYYEQYF,TRBD1,TRBV27,TRBJ2-7,few
TGCAGTGCTCCGAGGGGGGGGACCCAGTACTTC,CSAPRGGTQYF,NA,TRBV20-1,TRBJ2-5,NA
TGTGCCAGCAGCCTCGGACAGGGGGAAGAAAAACTGTTTTTT,CASSLGQGEEKLFF,TRBD1,TRBV7-9,TRBJ1-4,few
TGTGCCAGTAGTATAGGGGTACGTCAGCCCCAGCATTTT,CASSIGVRQPQHF,NA,TRBV19,TRBJ1-5,NA
TGTGCCAGCAGCTTAATCGGGGTCCGCGTCCTTCCGGGGGAGACCCAGTACTTC,CASSLIGVRVLPGETQYF,NA,TRBV7-2,TRBJ2-5,few
TGTGCCAGCAGCTTGTCCGGGCCAGCTAACTATGGCTACACCTTC,CASSLSGPANYGYTF,NA,TRBV7-6,TRBJ1-2,NA
TGTGCCAGCAGTTTATCCGCTCTGGTTACTAACTATGGCTACACCTTC,CASSLSALVTNYGYTF,NA,TRBV27,TRBJ1-2,few
TGCGCCAGCAGCCAAGATCGGACTGGTGGAAACACCATATATTTT,CASSQDRTGGNTIYF,NA,TRBV4-3,TRBJ1-3,few